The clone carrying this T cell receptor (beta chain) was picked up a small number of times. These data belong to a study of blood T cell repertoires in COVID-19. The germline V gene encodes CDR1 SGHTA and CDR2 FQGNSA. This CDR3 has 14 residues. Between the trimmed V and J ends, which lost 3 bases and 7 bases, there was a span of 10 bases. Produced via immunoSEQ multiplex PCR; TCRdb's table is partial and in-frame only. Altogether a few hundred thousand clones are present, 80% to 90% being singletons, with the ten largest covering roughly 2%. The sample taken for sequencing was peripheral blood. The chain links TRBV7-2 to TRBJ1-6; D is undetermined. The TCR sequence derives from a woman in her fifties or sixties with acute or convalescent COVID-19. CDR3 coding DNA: TGTGCCAGCAGCTTTGGGCAGGAAAATTCACCCCTCCACTTT. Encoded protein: CASSFGQENSPLHF.